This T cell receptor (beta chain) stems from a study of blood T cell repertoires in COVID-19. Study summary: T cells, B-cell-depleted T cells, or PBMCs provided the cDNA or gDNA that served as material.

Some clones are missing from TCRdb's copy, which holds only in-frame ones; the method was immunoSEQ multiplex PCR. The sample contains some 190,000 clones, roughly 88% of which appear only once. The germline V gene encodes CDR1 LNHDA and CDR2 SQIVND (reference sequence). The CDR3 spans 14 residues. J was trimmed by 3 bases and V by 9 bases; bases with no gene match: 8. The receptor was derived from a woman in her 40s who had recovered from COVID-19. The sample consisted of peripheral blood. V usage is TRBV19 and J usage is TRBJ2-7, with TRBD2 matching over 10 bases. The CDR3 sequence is CASTTSSGGYEQYF. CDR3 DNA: TGTGCCAGCACCACGTCTAGCGGGGGCTACGAGCAGTACTTC.